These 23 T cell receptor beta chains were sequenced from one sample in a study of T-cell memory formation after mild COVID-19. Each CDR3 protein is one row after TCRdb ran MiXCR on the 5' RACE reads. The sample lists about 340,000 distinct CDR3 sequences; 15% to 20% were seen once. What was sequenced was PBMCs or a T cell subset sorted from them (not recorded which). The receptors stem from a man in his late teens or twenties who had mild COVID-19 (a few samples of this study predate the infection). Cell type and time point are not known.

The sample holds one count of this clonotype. This chain's CDR3 is CASTSGANYGYTF. In DNA form, the CDR3 reads TGTGCCAGCACCTCGGGGGCAAACTATGGCTACACCTTC. The rearrangement links TRBV12-3 or TRBV12-4 to TRBJ1-2; D possibly corresponds to TRBD1 (6 bases). V was trimmed by 7 bases and J by 2 bases, leaving 11 bases between them. The CDR3 covers 13 residues.

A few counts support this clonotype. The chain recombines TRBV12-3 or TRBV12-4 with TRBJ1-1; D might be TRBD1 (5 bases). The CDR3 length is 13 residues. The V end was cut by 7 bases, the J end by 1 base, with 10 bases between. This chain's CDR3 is CASKPGGNTEAFF. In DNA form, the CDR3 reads TGTGCCAGCAAACCGGGGGGGAACACTGAAGCTTTCTTT.

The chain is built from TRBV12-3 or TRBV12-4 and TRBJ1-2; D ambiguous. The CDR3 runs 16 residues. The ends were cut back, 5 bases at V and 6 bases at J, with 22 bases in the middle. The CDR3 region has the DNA TGTGCCAGCAGTCTACGCTTCAGGTCAAGTTTTCATGGCTACACCTTC. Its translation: CASSLRFRSSFHGYTF.

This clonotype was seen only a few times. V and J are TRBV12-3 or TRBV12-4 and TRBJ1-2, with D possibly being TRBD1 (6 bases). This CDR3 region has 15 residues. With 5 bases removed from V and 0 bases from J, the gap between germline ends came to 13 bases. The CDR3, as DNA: TGTGCCAGCAGTCGGACAGTCCGAGCTAACTATGGCTACACCTTC. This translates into CASSRTVRANYGYTF.

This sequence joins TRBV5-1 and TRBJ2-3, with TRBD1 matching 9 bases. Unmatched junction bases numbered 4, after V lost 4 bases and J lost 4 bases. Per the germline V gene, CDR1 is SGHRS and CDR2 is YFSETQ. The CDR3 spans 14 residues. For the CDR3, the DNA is TGCGCCAGCAGCCCCAGGACAGGGGCAGATACGCAGTATTTT. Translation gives CASSPRTGADTQYF.

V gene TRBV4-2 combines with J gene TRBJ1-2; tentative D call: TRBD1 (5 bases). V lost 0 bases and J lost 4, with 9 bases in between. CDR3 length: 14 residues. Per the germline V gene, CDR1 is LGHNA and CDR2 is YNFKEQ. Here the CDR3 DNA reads TGTGCCAGCAGCCAAGATGGGGCGAGCTATGGCTACACCTTC. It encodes CASSQDGASYGYTF.

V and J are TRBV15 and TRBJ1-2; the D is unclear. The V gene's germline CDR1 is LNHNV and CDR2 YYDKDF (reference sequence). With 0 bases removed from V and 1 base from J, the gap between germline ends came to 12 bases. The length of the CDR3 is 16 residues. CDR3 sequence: CATSRERHGDNYGYTF. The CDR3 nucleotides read TGTGCCACCAGCAGAGAAAGGCACGGAGATAACTATGGCTACACCTTC.

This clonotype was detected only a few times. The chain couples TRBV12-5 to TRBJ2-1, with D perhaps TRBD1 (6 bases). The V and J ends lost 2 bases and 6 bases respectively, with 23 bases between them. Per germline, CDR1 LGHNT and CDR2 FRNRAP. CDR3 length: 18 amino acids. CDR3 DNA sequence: TGTGCTAGTGGTTTGATGTTAGGGGGACCCTTTATCTTCAATGAGCAGTTCTTC. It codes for CASGLMLGGPFIFNEQFF.

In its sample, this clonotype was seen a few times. DNA of the CDR3: TGTGCCAGCAGAGTGATAGGGACTGAAGCTTTCTTT. Translation gives CASRVIGTEAFF. The chain has TRBV6-1 and TRBJ1-1; D unresolved. In germline, CDR1 is MNHNS, CDR2 SASEGT. The CDR3 is 12 amino acids. The V gene lost 6 bases and the J gene lost 5 bases, with 10 bases spanning the gap.

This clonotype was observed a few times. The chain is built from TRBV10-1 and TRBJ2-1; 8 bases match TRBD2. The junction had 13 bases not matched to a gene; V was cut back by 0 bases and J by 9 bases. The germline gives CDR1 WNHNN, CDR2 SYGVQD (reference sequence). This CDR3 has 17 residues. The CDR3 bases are TGCGCCAGCAGTGAGTCGGGTAGCGGGGCACTTGAGGGTGAGCAGTTCTTC. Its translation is CASSESGSGALEGEQFF.

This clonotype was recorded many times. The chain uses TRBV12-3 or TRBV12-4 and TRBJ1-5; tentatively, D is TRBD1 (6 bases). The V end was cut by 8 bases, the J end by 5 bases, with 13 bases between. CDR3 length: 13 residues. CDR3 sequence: CASQGTAYQPQHF. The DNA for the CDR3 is TGTGCCAGCCAGGGGACGGCTTATCAGCCCCAGCATTTT.

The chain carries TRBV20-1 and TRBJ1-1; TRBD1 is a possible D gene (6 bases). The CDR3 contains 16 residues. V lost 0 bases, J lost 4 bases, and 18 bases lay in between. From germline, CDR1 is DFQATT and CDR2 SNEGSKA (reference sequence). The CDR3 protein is CSARDRLTGGSTEAFF. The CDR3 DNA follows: TGCAGTGCTAGAGACCGCCTGACAGGAGGGAGCACTGAAGCTTTCTTT.

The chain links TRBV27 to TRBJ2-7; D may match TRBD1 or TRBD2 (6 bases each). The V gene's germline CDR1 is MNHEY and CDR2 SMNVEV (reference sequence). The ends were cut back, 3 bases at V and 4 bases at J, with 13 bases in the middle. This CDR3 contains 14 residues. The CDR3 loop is CASSFGGGRYEQYF. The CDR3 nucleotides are TGTGCCAGCAGTTTCGGAGGGGGTCGGTACGAGCAGTACTTC.

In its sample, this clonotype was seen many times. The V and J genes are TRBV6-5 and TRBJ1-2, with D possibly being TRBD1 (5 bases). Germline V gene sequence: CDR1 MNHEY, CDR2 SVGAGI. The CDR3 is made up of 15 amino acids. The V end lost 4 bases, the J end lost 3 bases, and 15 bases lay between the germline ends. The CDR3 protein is CASSSVLETDYGYTF. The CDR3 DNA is TGTGCCAGCAGTTCCGTCCTCGAGACAGACTATGGCTACACCTTC.

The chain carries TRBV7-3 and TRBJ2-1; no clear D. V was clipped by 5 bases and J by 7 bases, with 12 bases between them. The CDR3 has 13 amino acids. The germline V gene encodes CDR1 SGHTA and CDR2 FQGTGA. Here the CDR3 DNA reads TGTGCCAGCAGCCCCGGGCCACCGAATGAGCAGTTCTTC. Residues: CASSPGPPNEQFF.

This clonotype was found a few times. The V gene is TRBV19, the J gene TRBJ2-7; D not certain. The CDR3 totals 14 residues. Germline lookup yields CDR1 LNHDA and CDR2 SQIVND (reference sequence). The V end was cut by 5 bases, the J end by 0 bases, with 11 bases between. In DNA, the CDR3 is TGTGCCAGTAGTGGAACGGCGAGCTCCTACGAGCAGTACTTC. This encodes CASSGTASSYEQYF.

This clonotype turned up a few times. The CDR3 loop reads CASQTDANTEAFF. The CDR3 DNA sequence: TGTGCCAGCCAGACAGATGCGAACACTGAAGCTTTCTTT. V gene TRBV12-3 or TRBV12-4 combines with J gene TRBJ1-1; perhaps TRBD1 as D (5 bases). This CDR3 is 13 amino acids long. The V end lost 8 bases, the J end lost 1 base, and 11 bases lay between the germline ends.

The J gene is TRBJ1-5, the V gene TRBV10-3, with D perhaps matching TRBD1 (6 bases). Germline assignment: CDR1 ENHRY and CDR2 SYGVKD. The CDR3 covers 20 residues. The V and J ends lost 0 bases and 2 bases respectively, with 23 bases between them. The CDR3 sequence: CAISESDSRVLAAGNQPQHF. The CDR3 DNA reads TGTGCCATCAGTGAGTCGGACAGCCGTGTACTGGCCGCGGGCAATCAGCCCCAGCATTTT.

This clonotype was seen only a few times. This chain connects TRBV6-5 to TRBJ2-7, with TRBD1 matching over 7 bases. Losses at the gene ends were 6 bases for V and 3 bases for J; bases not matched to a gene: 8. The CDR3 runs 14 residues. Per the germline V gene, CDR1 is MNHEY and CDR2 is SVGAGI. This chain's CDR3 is CASSRQGQGYEQYF. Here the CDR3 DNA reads TGTGCCAGCAGCCGACAGGGTCAGGGCTACGAGCAGTACTTC.

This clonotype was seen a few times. The CDR3 bases are TGTGCCAGCAGTCCCCTACAGGTAGCGGGGGCATACAATGAGCAGTTCTTC. Its translation is CASSPLQVAGAYNEQFF. The chain combines TRBV28 with TRBJ2-1, with 9 bases lining up with TRBD2. The CDR3 is 17 residues long. The V gene's germline CDR1 is MDHEN and CDR2 SYDVKM. Trimming at V came to 5 bases and at J to 4 bases, leaving 12 bases not matched to a gene.

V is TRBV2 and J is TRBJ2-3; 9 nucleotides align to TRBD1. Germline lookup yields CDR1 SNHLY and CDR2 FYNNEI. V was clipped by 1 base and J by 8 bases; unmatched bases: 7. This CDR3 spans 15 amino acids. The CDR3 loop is CASSEVQGALSTQYF. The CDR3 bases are TGTGCCAGCAGTGAAGTACAGGGGGCTTTGAGTACGCAGTATTTT.

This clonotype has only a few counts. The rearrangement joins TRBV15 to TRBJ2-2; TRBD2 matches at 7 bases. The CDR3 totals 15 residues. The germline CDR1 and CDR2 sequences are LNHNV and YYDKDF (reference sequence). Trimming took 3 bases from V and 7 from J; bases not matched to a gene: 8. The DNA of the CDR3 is TGTGCCACCAGCAGTCTTCCGCGGGGGAACGGGGAGCTGTTTTTT. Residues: CATSSLPRGNGELFF.

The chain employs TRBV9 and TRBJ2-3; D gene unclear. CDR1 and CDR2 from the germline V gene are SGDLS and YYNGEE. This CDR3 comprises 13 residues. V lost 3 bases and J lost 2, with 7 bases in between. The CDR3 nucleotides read TGTGCCAGCAGCGATCGTCCCACAGATACGCAGTATTTT. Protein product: CASSDRPTDTQYF. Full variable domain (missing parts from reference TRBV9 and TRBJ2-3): DSGVTQTPKHLITATGQRVTLRCSPRSGDLSVYWYQQSLDQGLQFLIQYYNGEERAKGNILERFSAQQFPDLHSELNLSSLELGDSALYFCASSDRPTDTQYFGPGTRLTVL.